This passage covers 21 T cell receptor beta chains from one sample sequenced in a study of T cells after yellow fever vaccination (dated by TCRdb to between 2018 and 2020). Receptors were amplified or captured by 5' RACE. TCRdb names Illumina HiSeq 2500 as the instrument used. TCRdb took the public reads, trimmed them with fastp at Q25, ran MiXCR for clone calling and kept in-frame beta chains. Every distinct CDR3 protein forms one entry, paired with its most common genes and DNA. The sample data list 230,000 or so distinct CDR3 sequences, and 5.5% to 8.5% of these were observed just once. The ten largest clones add up to around 1.1% of the sample. Per the publication, the treatment or condition label means: live attenuated yellow fever vaccine strain. Sequencing was performed on CD4+ T cells sorted from PBMCs, taken on the day of the yellow fever booster vaccination. These receptors originate from a young man who received the YFV17D yellow fever vaccine.

This clonotype was counted only a few times. The gene calls are TRBV7-2 and TRBJ1-5, with D tentatively TRBD1 (5 bases). Germline CDR1 and CDR2: SGHTA and FQGNSA. The CDR3 is 15 residues long. V gave up 1 base and J gave up 5 bases, with 12 bases separating them. The CDR3 loop reads CASSLEGRLYQPQHF. In DNA, the CDR3 is TGTGCCAGCAGCTTAGAGGGGAGATTATATCAGCCCCAGCATTTT.

This clonotype was counted only a few times. J is TRBJ2-5 and V is TRBV25-1; D may correspond to TRBD1 or TRBD2 (6 bases each). The CDR3 extends over 15 amino acids. Trimming pared 1 base from V and 2 bases from J, leaving 11 bases between. Germline CDR1 and CDR2: MGHDK and SYGVNS. CDR3 sequence (DNA): TGTGCCAGCAGTGAATGGGGGGCAGGACAAGAGACCCAGTACTTC. Translation gives CASSEWGAGQETQYF.

The table lists this clonotype with a few counts. The chain couples TRBV5-1 to TRBJ2-4; D not resolved. The CDR3 spans 12 residues. Per germline, CDR1 SGHRS and CDR2 YFSETQ. The V and J ends lost 0 bases and 8 bases respectively, with 6 bases between them. CDR3 DNA: TGCGCCAGCAGCTTGGAGGACGACATTCAGTACTTC. Translation: CASSLEDDIQYF. Full variable domain (rest looked up from reference TRBV5-1 and TRBJ2-4): KAGVTQTPRYLIKTRGQQVTLSCSPISGHRSVSWYQQTPGQGLQFLFEYFSETQRNKGNFPGRFSGRQFSNSRSEMNVSTLELGDSALYLCASSLEDDIQYFGAGTRLSVL.

This clonotype came up a few times. The rearrangement links TRBV20-1 to TRBJ1-3, with D maybe TRBD1 (5 bases). CDR1 is DFQATT, CDR2 SNEGSKA, per germline (reference sequence). The CDR3 is 16 residues long. Trimming cost V 6 bases and J 0 bases, with 18 bases left between them. The CDR3 is CSARPAQGNSGNTIYF. Here the CDR3 DNA reads TGCAGTGCCCGACCGGCCCAGGGAAACTCTGGAAACACCATATATTTT.

This clonotype was counted a few times. The chain employs TRBV6-2 or TRBV6-3 and TRBJ1-5; D gene unclear. Trimming took 4 bases from V and 2 from J, leaving 6 bases between them. CDR3 size: 13 residues. Germline CDR1 MNHEY, CDR2 SVGEGT. CDR3 amino acids: CASSSKGNQPQHF. The CDR3, as DNA: TGTGCCAGCAGTTCCAAAGGCAATCAGCCCCAGCATTTT.

This clonotype showed up just a few times. The chain joins TRBV20-1 to TRBJ2-5, with no clear D. The CDR3 has 13 amino acids. In germline, CDR1 is DFQATT, CDR2 SNEGSKA (reference sequence). The ends were cut back, 4 bases at V and 3 bases at J, with 12 bases in the middle. CDR3 residues: CSAISNPKETQYF. The DNA for the CDR3 is TGCAGTGCTATAAGCAACCCAAAAGAGACCCAGTACTTC.

This clonotype occurred many times. The rearrangement uses TRBV27 and TRBJ2-3, with D unresolved. The CDR3 is made up of 14 amino acids. Germline loops: CDR1 MNHEY, CDR2 SMNVEV (reference sequence). The V end was cut by 0 bases, the J end by 5 bases, with 9 bases between. The CDR3 loop reads CASSLSHPRDTQYF. For the CDR3, the DNA is TGTGCCAGCAGTTTATCCCACCCGCGAGATACGCAGTATTTT.

This rearrangement joins TRBV7-2 to TRBJ2-5, with D perhaps TRBD2 (6 bases). Trimming took off 2 bases at V and 4 bases at J, with 17 bases between the two ends. The germline V gene encodes CDR1 SGHTA and CDR2 FQGNSA. This CDR3 is built from 16 residues. CDR3 DNA sequence: TGTGCCAGCAGCTTACTCAGTGACGGGAGAGGAGAGACCCAGTACTTC. Translation gives CASSLLSDGRGETQYF.

This clonotype was seen repeatedly, ten times or more. The chain couples TRBV5-1 to TRBJ2-1, with 7 bases aligning to TRBD2. The CDR3 consists of 15 residues. Germline-derived CDR1 and CDR2 are SGHRS and YFSETQ. V gave up 7 bases and J gave up 0 bases; unmatched junction bases: 7. As DNA, the CDR3 is TGCGCCAGCGCGGCGCGGGAGAGCTCCTACAATGAGCAGTTCTTC. Amino acids: CASAARESSYNEQFF.

This clonotype was seen repeatedly, ten times or more. The chain couples TRBV25-1 to TRBJ2-5; 8 bases match TRBD1. The trim removed 4 bases at V and 1 base at J, leaving 5 bases unmatched. Germline CDR1 reads MGHDK; CDR2 reads SYGVNS. This CDR3 spans 15 amino acids. CDR3 in amino acids: CASSGDRILQETQYF. CDR3 in DNA: TGTGCCAGCAGTGGGGACAGGATCCTCCAAGAGACCCAGTACTTC.

This clonotype showed up just a few times. This sequence joins TRBV7-3 and TRBJ2-1, with TRBD2 matching 12 bases. Germline V CDR1 and CDR2: SGHTA, FQGTGA. The CDR3 has 15 residues. V dropped 1 base and J dropped 7; count of bases not matched to a gene: 2. Written as DNA, the CDR3 is TGTGCCAGCAGCTTAATGGGGACTAGCGGGAATGAGCAGTTCTTC. Translation gives CASSLMGTSGNEQFF.

The chain combines TRBV29-1 with TRBJ2-7; TRBD1 might be the D (5 bases). The CDR3 has 13 amino acids. The germline V gene encodes CDR1 SQVTM and CDR2 ANQGSEA. Trimming took 7 bases from V and 5 from J, leaving 18 bases between them. The CDR3 sequence is CSAVRITGDEQYF. The CDR3 DNA reads TGCAGCGCCGTCAGAATAACAGGAGACGAGCAGTACTTC.

This clonotype occurred many times. The chain uses TRBV15 and TRBJ2-3; weak D call: TRBD1 (6 bases). The CDR3 is 16 amino acids. V lost 3 bases and J 2 bases, leaving 15 bases between the germline ends. Germline CDR1 is LNHNV and CDR2 is YYDKDF (reference sequence). The CDR3 region is CATSSRNREYTDTQYF. CDR3 sequence (DNA): TGTGCCACCAGCAGTAGGAACAGGGAATACACAGATACGCAGTATTTT.

This clonotype was seen only a few times. This chain joins TRBV20-1 and TRBJ2-2; 14 positions agree with TRBD2. This CDR3 comprises 17 residues. CDR1 is DFQATT, CDR2 SNEGSKA, per germline (reference sequence). The J segment lost 5 bases and the V segment lost 1 base, leaving 6 bases of the junction unmatched. The CDR3 here is CSARVGTSGRGTGELFF. The CDR3 DNA follows: TGCAGTGCTAGAGTGGGGACTAGCGGGAGAGGTACCGGGGAGCTGTTTTTT.

The V and J genes are TRBV18 and TRBJ1-5; D gene uncertain. The CDR3 has 13 amino acids. V was trimmed by 6 bases and J by 4 bases, leaving 10 bases between them. From germline, CDR1 is KGHSH and CDR2 LQKENI. The CDR3 is CASSPGRNQPQHF. The CDR3 DNA follows: TGTGCCAGCTCGCCGGGCCGAAATCAGCCCCAGCATTTT.

The chain has TRBV20-1 and TRBJ2-1; 11 bases fit TRBD2. Germline V lookup: CDR1 DFQATT, CDR2 SNEGSKA (reference sequence). This CDR3 is 17 amino acids long. With V trimmed by 2 bases and J by 3 bases, 9 bases remained unmatched. The CDR3 nucleotides read TGCAGTGCTAGACCCCGATTGGGACTAGCGGACTACAATGAGCAGTTCTTC. It codes for CSARPRLGLADYNEQFF.

The chain links TRBV20-1 to TRBJ2-7; the D call may be TRBD1 or TRBD2 (5 bases each). Germline V lookup: CDR1 DFQATT, CDR2 SNEGSKA (reference sequence). The V end was cut by 5 bases, the J end by 2 bases, with 19 bases between. There are 15 residues in the CDR3. The CDR3 loop is CSASLEWGSPYEQYF. DNA of the CDR3: TGCAGTGCTTCCCTCGAATGGGGGAGCCCCTACGAGCAGTACTTC.

V is TRBV7-2 and J is TRBJ1-2; no clear D. The CDR3 is 13 amino acids. In germline, CDR1 is SGHTA, CDR2 FQGNSA. V was pared by 1 base and J by 6 bases, with 9 bases between. The CDR3 loop reads CASSLELVDGYTF. As DNA, the CDR3 is TGTGCCAGCAGCTTAGAACTCGTTGATGGCTACACCTTC.

This clonotype was recorded at least ten times. This chain links TRBV5-1 with TRBJ2-7; 12 positions agree with TRBD1. CDR1 is SGHRS, CDR2 YFSETQ, per germline. The CDR3 extends over 14 amino acids. V lost 5 bases and J lost 6; bases outside the gene matches: 6. In DNA, the CDR3 is TGCGCCAGCAGTTCCGGGACAGGGGGCTTCGAGCAGTACTTC. It yields the protein CASSSGTGGFEQYF.

This clonotype was counted at least ten times. The chain carries TRBV7-8 and TRBJ2-3; the D gene is possibly TRBD2 (6 bases). The CDR3 extends over 17 amino acids. V was cut by 1 base and J by 2 bases, with 16 bases left in between. Germline CDR1 is SGHVS and CDR2 is FQNEAQ. CDR3 sequence (DNA): TGTGCCAGCAGCTTAGGTGTGGCGGGGAGTTACACAGATACGCAGTATTTT. Translated: CASSLGVAGSYTDTQYF.

This clonotype occurred a few times. V usage is TRBV5-1 and J usage is TRBJ1-2; TRBD1 agrees at 7 bases. V lost 0 bases to trimming and J lost 4 bases; unmatched junction nucleotides: 6. This CDR3 comprises 15 residues. The germline V gene has CDR1 SGHRS and CDR2 YFSETQ. The CDR3: CASSLEGARFYGYTF. The CDR3 nucleotides are TGCGCCAGCAGCTTGGAGGGGGCTCGCTTCTATGGCTACACCTTC.